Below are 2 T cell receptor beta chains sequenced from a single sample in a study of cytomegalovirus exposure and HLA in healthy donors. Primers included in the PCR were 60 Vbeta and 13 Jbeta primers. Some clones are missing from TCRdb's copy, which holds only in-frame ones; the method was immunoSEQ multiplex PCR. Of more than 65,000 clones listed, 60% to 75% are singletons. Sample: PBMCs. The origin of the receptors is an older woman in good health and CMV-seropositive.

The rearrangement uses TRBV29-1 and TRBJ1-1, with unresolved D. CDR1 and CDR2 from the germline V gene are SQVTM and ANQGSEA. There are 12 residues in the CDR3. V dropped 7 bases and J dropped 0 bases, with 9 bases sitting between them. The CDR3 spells CSGGSLNTEAFF. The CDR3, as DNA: TGCAGCGGAGGGAGTCTGAACACTGAAGCTTTCTTT.

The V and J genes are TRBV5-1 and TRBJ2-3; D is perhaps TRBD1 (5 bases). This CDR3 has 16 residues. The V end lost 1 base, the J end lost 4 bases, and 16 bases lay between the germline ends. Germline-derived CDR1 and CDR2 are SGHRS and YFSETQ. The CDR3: CASSLLDGRGPDTQYF. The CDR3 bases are TGCGCCAGCAGCTTGTTGGACGGAAGGGGCCCAGATACGCAGTATTTT.